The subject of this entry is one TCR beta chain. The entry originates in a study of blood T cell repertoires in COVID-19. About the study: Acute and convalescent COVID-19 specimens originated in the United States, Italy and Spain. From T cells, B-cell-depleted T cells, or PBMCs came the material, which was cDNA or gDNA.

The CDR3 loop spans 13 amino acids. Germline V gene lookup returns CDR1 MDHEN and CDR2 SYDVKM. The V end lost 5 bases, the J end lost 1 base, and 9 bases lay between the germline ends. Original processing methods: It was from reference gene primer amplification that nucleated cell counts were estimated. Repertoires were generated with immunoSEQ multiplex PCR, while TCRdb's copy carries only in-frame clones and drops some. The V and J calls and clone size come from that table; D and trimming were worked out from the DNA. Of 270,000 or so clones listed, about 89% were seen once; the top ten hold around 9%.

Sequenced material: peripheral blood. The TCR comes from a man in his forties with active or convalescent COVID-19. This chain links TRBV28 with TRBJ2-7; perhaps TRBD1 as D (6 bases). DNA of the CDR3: TGTGCCAGCAGTCTGGGACATTCCTACGAGCAGTACTTC. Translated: CASSLGHSYEQYF.